Each of the 24 T cell receptor beta chains below was sequenced from the same sample in a study of blood T cell repertoires in COVID-19. Some clones are missing from TCRdb's copy, which holds only in-frame ones; the method was immunoSEQ multiplex PCR. The sample yields about 500,000 clones, about 91% seen once. Sequencing was performed on peripheral blood. The receptors originated from a man aged 18 to 30 with COVID-19, enrolled during active disease.

The J gene is TRBJ1-4, the V gene TRBV28, with TRBD1 as a possible D gene (6 bases). Germline lookup yields CDR1 MDHEN and CDR2 SYDVKM. The CDR3 sequence is 15 residues long. V was clipped by 3 bases and J by 1 base, with 9 bases between them. The CDR3 DNA reads TGTGCCAGCAGTTTCCAGGACAGAACTAATGAAAAACTGTTTTTT. Amino acids: CASSFQDRTNEKLFF.

The DNA for the CDR3 is TGTGCCACCAGCAGAGATCTCGCTAGCGGGGGCGGGGAGACCCAGTACTTC. This translates into CATSRDLASGGGETQYF. The V and J genes are TRBV15 and TRBJ2-5; 10 bases agree with TRBD2. J lost 5 bases, V lost 0 bases, and 9 bases had no gene match. Germline V gene data show CDR1 as LNHNV and CDR2 as YYDKDF (reference sequence). The CDR3 consists of 17 residues.

The J gene is TRBJ2-6, the V gene TRBV9; tentatively, D is TRBD1 (6 bases). V was pared by 3 bases and J by 0 bases, with 10 bases between. CDR3 length equals 16 residues. In germline, CDR1 is SGDLS, CDR2 YYNGEE. The CDR3: CASSAGQFSGANVLTF. The DNA of the CDR3 is TGTGCCAGCAGCGCTGGACAGTTCTCTGGGGCCAACGTCCTGACTTTC.

This rearrangement joins TRBV5-5 to TRBJ2-7; tentatively, D is TRBD1 (6 bases). Trimming removed 2 bases at V and 5 bases at J, with 11 bases between. Per the germline V gene, CDR1 is SGHKS and CDR2 is YYEKEE (reference sequence). There are 13 residues in the CDR3. CDR3 protein: CASSFSGADEQYF. Here the CDR3 DNA reads TGTGCCAGCAGCTTCTCAGGGGCGGACGAGCAGTACTTC.

This clone was picked up one time. The gene calls are TRBV11-2 and TRBJ2-7, with 13 bases identical to TRBD2. With 5 bases clipped from V and 4 bases from J, the junction kept 5 bases outside the gene matches. The CDR3 extends over 15 amino acids. Looked up from germline, CDR1 is SGHAT and CDR2 is FQNNGV. The CDR3 DNA follows: TGTGCCAGCAGCCCCGGGACTAGCGGGGATTACGAGCAGTACTTC. This translates into CASSPGTSGDYEQYF.

The chain joins TRBV19 to TRBJ1-6; 8 bases are a match to TRBD1. The germline gives CDR1 LNHDA, CDR2 SQIVND (reference sequence). V lost 10 bases, J lost 0 bases, and 8 bases stayed unmatched. CDR3 length: 16 residues. The CDR3 protein is CATKTGGSSYNSPLHF. The CDR3 DNA reads as TGTGCCACAAAAACAGGGGGGAGCTCCTATAATTCACCCCTCCACTTT.

The chain joins TRBV21-1 to TRBJ1-1. TRBV21-1 is designated a pseudogene. The CDR3 runs to 16 residues. CDR3 in amino acids: CASSKALLRQNTEAFF. The CDR3 DNA sequence: TGTGCCAGCAGCAAAGCGCTTTTGCGGCAGAACACTGAAGCTTTCTTT.

The chain carries TRBV19 and TRBJ2-7, with D tentatively TRBD2 (6 bases). Germline lookup yields CDR1 LNHDA and CDR2 SQIVND (reference sequence). Trimming stripped 7 bases from V and 2 bases from J, with 15 bases between. The CDR3 totals 14 residues. This chain's CDR3 is CASKSGRWTYEQYF. In DNA, the CDR3 is TGTGCCAGTAAAAGCGGGCGGTGGACCTACGAGCAGTACTTC.

The gene calls are TRBV10-3 and TRBJ2-1; TRBD1 agrees at 10 bases. Germline assignment: CDR1 ENHRY and CDR2 SYGVKD. The CDR3 sequence is 18 residues long. Trimming cost V 0 bases and J 5 bases; bases outside gene matches: 10. The DNA of the CDR3 is TGTGCCATCAGTGAGTCACTAACCCGGACAGGGGGGGACAATGAGCAGTTCTTC. It is translated as CAISESLTRTGGDNEQFF.

This sequence joins TRBV6-6 and TRBJ1-1, with 8 bases fitting TRBD1. The V segment lost 6 bases and the J segment 8 bases; nucleotides outside the gene matches: 8. This CDR3 spans 13 amino acids. Per germline, CDR1 MNHNY and CDR2 SVGAGI (reference sequence). The CDR3 DNA reads TGTGCCAGCAGCAGGGGGCTAGTGGGAGAAGCTTTCTTT. It specifies CASSRGLVGEAFF.

CDR3 sequence reads: CASSLTAGGVNTGELFF. The DNA of the CDR3 is TGTGCCAGCAGCTTAACGGCGGGAGGGGTGAACACCGGGGAGCTGTTTTTT. This chain joins TRBV7-3 and TRBJ2-2; 9 nucleotides agree with TRBD2. V gave up 0 bases and J gave up 1 base; unmatched junction bases: 3. Germline-derived CDR1 and CDR2 are SGHTA and FQGTGA. The CDR3 covers 17 residues.

The gene calls are TRBV5-1 and TRBJ2-2; D may be TRBD2 (6 bases). This CDR3 spans 16 amino acids. V was pared by 3 bases and J by 8 bases, with 20 bases between. Germline V CDR1 and CDR2: SGHRS, YFSETQ. This CDR3 is CASSSGTGRGYGELFF. The CDR3 nucleotides read TGCGCCAGCAGCTCCGGGACTGGCCGAGGGTATGGGGAGCTGTTTTTT.

V and J are TRBV7-8 and TRBJ1-1; D is uncertain. This CDR3 contains 14 residues. V was clipped by 5 bases and J by 6 bases, with 16 bases between them. Germline V gene lookup returns CDR1 SGHVS and CDR2 FQNEAQ. CDR3 sequence reads: CASSPPGRRAEAFF. The CDR3 coding sequence is TGTGCCAGCAGCCCCCCGGGCAGGAGGGCTGAAGCTTTCTTT.

The gene calls are TRBV10-1 and TRBJ2-3, with TRBD2 matching over 8 bases. V trimming: 2 bases; J trimming: 2 bases; junction bases outside the gene matches: 3. CDR3 length: 15 amino acids. Germline V gene lookup returns CDR1 WNHNN and CDR2 SYGVQD (reference sequence). The CDR3 DNA sequence: TGCGCCAGCAGTGAGGGTAGCGGGGTCACAGATACGCAGTATTTT. Translation: CASSEGSGVTDTQYF.

The chain uses TRBV12-5 and TRBJ2-5; D possibly corresponds to TRBD2 (6 bases). The CDR3 extends over 17 amino acids. Deletions cut 2 bases from V and 2 bases from J, with 18 bases between. The germline CDR1 and CDR2 sequences are LGHNT and FRNRAP. This CDR3 is CASGLRLSGGSQETQYF. CDR3 in DNA: TGTGCTAGTGGTTTGCGCCTATCCGGGGGATCACAAGAGACCCAGTACTTC. Drawing the rest from reference TRBV12-5 and TRBJ2-5, the complete variable domain is DARVTQTPRHKVTEMGQEVTMRCQPILGHNTVFWYRQTMMQGLELLAYFRNRAPLDDSGMPKDRFSAEMPDATLATLKIQPSEPRDSAVYFCASGLRLSGGSQETQYFGPGTRLLVL.

This clone appeared a single time. V is TRBV25-1 and J is TRBJ2-6; 7 bases map to TRBD2. V shed 3 bases, J shed 4 bases, and the junction held 3 bases outside the gene matches. Germline V gene sequence: CDR1 MGHDK, CDR2 SYGVNS. This CDR3 is built from 15 residues. The CDR3: CASSEGGSGANVLTF. In DNA form, the CDR3 reads TGTGCCAGCAGTGAGGGGGGGAGCGGGGCCAACGTCCTGACTTTC. Drawing the rest from reference TRBV25-1 and TRBJ2-6, the complete variable domain is EADIYQTPRYLVIGTGKKITLECSQTMGHDKMYWYQQDPGMELHLIHYSYGVNSTEKGDLSSESTVSRIRTEHFPLTLESARPSHTSQYLCASSEGGSGANVLTFGAGSRLTVL.

This chain links TRBV5-4 with TRBJ2-2; no clear D gene. The CDR3 has 15 amino acids. V was clipped by 2 bases and J by 4 bases, with 12 bases between them. Germline lookup yields CDR1 SGHNT and CDR2 YYREEE (reference sequence). The CDR3 loop is CASSLGASGTGELFF. The CDR3 region has the DNA TGTGCCAGCAGCTTAGGCGCCTCGGGCACCGGGGAGCTGTTTTTT.

The CDR3 here is CASSPWDFPANQPQHF. CDR3 coding DNA: TGTGCCAGTAGTCCCTGGGACTTCCCAGCCAATCAGCCCCAGCATTTT. The gene calls are TRBV19 and TRBJ1-5; maybe TRBD1 (5 bases). V was pared by 5 bases and J by 3 bases, with 17 bases between. The CDR3 spans 16 residues. From germline, CDR1 is LNHDA and CDR2 SQIVND (reference sequence).

The chain uses TRBV19 and TRBJ2-1, with D possibly matching TRBD1 (6 bases). This CDR3 has 11 amino acids. The germline V and J ends were trimmed by 2 bases and 13 bases, with 9 bases remaining between them. Germline V lookup: CDR1 LNHDA, CDR2 SQIVND (reference sequence). The CDR3 sequence is CASSIPGQQFF. CDR3 in DNA: TGTGCCAGTAGTATACCGGGACAACAGTTCTTC.

The rearrangement links TRBV7-9 to TRBJ2-1; TRBD2 matches at 7 bases. Germline CDR1 is SEHNR and CDR2 is FQNEAQ (reference sequence). Trimming at V came to 4 bases and at J to 8 bases, leaving 8 bases not matched to a gene. This CDR3 spans 14 amino acids. The CDR3 bases are TGTGCCAGCAGCTCGGGACTATTTTGGGATGAGCAGTTCTTC. Translation: CASSSGLFWDEQFF. Looking up the rest from reference TRBV7-9 and TRBJ2-1 gives the full variable domain: DTGVSQNPRHKITKRGQNVTFRCDPISEHNRLYWYRQTLGQGPEFLTYFQNEAQLEKSRLLSDRFSAERPKGSFSTLEIQRTEQGDSAMYLCASSSGLFWDEQFFGPGTRLTVL.

The chain recombines TRBV13 with TRBJ1-4; TRBD1 matches 8 bases. The germline V gene encodes CDR1 PRHDT and CDR2 FYEKMQ (reference sequence). CDR3 length equals 15 residues. V dropped 5 bases and J dropped 8; count of bases not matched to a gene: 10. In DNA form, the CDR3 reads TGTGCCAGCAGCCCGGTAGACAGGGGCGACGAAAAACTGTTTTTT. Its protein product is CASSPVDRGDEKLFF.

This CDR3 is CASSLVAGEQETQYF. CDR3 bases: TGTGCCAGCAGCTTAGTGGCAGGTGAACAAGAGACCCAGTACTTC. V is TRBV7-2 and J is TRBJ2-5; D gene uncertain. V was pared by 1 base and J by 2 bases, with 11 bases between. Germline CDR1 SGHTA, CDR2 FQGNSA. CDR3 length: 15 amino acids.

The rearrangement joins TRBV23-1 to TRBJ2-7; 9 bases align to TRBD1. TRBV23-1 is an ORF, and what it does is uncertain. Germline trimming cut 8 bases from V and 6 bases from J; bases unmatched to any gene: 11. This CDR3 has 14 amino acids. CDR3 sequence: CASARDRVGLEQYF. The CDR3 coding sequence is TGCGCCAGCGCCCGGGACAGGGTAGGTCTCGAGCAGTACTTC.

The CDR3 loop reads CASSPLAGGYEQYF. DNA for the CDR3: TGTGCCAGCAGTCCCCTAGCGGGAGGCTACGAGCAGTACTTC. The chain joins TRBV6-5 to TRBJ2-7; 11 bases are a match to TRBD2. The J segment lost 3 bases and the V segment lost 5 bases, leaving 3 bases of the junction unmatched. The germline V gene encodes CDR1 MNHEY and CDR2 SVGAGI. This CDR3 contains 14 residues.